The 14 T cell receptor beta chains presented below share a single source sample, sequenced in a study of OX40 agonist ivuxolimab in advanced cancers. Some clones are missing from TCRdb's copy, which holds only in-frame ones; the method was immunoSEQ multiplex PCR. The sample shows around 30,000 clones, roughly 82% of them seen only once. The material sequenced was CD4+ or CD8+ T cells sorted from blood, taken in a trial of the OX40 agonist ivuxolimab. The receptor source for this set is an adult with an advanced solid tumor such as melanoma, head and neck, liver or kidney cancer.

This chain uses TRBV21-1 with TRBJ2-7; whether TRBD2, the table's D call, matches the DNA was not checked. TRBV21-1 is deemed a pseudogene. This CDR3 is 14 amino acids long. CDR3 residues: CASKRAGGRYEQYF. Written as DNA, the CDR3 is TGTGCCAGCAAGAGAGCGGGAGGAAGGTACGAGCAGTACTTC.

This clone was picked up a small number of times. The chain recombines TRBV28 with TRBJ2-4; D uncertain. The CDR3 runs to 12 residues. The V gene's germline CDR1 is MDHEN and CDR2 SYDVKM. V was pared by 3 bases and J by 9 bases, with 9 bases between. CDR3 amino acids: CASSFGRGIQYF. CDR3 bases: TGTGCCAGCAGTTTTGGACGCGGCATTCAGTACTTC. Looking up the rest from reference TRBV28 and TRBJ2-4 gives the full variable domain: DVKVTQSSRYLVKRTGEKVFLECVQDMDHENMFWYRQDPGLGLRLIYFSYDVKMKEKGDIPEGYSVSREKKERFSLILESASTNQTSMYLCASSFGRGIQYFGAGTRLSVL.

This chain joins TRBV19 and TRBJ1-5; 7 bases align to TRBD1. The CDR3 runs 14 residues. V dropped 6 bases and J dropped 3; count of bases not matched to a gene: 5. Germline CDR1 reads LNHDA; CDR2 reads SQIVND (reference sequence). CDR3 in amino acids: CASSRGQLNQPQHF. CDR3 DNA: TGTGCCAGTAGCCGGGGACAGCTCAATCAGCCCCAGCATTTT.

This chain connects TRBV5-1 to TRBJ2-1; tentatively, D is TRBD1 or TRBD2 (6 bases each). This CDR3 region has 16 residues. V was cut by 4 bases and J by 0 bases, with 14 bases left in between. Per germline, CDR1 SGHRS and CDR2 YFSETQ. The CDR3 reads CASSLTGGNSYNEQFF. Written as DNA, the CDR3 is TGCGCCAGCAGCCTCACCGGGGGCAACTCCTACAATGAGCAGTTCTTC.

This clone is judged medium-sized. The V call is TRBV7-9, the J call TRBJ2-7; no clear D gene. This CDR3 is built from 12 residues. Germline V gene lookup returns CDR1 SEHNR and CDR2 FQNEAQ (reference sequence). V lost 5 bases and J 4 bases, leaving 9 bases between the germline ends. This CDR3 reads CASSKTIYEQYF. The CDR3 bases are TGTGCCAGCAGCAAGACCATTTACGAGCAGTACTTC.

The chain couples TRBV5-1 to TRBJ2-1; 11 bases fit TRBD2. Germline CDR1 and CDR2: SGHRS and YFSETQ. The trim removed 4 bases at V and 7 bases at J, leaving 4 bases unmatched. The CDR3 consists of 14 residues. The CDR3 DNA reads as TGCGCCAGCAGCGGTAGCGGGGGGGCAAATGAGCAGTTCTTC. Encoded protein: CASSGSGGANEQFF.

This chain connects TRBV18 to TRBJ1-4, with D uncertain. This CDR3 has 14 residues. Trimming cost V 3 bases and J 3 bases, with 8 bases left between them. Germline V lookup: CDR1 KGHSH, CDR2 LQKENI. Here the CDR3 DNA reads TGTGCCAGCTCACCTGGGGTTTCTAATGAAAAACTGTTTTTT. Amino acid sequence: CASSPGVSNEKLFF.

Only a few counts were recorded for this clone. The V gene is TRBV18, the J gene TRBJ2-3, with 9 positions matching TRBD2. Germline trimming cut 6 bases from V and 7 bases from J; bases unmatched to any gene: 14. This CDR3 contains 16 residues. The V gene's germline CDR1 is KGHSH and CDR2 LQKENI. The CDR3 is CASSILTGTSTNTQYF. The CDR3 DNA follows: TGTGCCAGCTCCATACTAACCGGGACTAGCACCAATACGCAGTATTTT.

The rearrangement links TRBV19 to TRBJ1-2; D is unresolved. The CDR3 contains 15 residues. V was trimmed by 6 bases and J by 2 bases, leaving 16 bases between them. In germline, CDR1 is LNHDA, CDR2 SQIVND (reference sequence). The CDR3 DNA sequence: TGTGCCAGTAGGTCGGGCGCCGGTTTCAACTATGGCTACACCTTC. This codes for CASRSGAGFNYGYTF.

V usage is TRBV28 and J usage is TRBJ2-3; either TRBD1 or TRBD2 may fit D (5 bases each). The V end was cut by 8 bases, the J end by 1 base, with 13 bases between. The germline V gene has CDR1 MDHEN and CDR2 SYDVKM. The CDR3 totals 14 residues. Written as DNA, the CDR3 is TGTGCCAGCCGGTCGGGGCGGGGCACAGATACGCAGTATTTT. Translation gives CASRSGRGTDTQYF.

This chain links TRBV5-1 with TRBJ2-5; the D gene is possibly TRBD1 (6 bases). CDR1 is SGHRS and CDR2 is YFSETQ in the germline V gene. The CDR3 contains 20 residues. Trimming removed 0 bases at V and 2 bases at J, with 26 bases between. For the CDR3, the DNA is TGCGCCAGCAGCTTGGGCATTTCCACAGGGCCCAGCTGGGTTCAAGAGACCCAGTACTTC. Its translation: CASSLGISTGPSWVQETQYF.

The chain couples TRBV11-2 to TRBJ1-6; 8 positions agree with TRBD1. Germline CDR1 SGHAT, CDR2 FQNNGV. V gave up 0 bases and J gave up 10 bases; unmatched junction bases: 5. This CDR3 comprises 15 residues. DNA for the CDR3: TGTGCCAGCAGCTTAGATACAGGGGGAATATCACCCCTCCACTTT. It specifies CASSLDTGGISPLHF.

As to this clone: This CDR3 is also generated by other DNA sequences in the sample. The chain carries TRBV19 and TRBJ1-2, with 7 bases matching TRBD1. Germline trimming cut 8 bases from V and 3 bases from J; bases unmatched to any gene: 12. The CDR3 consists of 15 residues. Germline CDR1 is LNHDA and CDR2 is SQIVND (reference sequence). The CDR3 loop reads CASSKEGAGDYGYTF. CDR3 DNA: TGTGCCAGTTCGAAGGAGGGGGCTGGGGACTATGGCTACACCTTC.

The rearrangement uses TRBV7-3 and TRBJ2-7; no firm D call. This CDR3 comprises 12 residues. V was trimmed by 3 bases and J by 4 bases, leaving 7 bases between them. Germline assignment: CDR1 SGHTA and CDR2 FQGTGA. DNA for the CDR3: TGTGCCAGCAGCTTGACGGGTTACGAGCAGTACTTC. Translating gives CASSLTGYEQYF.